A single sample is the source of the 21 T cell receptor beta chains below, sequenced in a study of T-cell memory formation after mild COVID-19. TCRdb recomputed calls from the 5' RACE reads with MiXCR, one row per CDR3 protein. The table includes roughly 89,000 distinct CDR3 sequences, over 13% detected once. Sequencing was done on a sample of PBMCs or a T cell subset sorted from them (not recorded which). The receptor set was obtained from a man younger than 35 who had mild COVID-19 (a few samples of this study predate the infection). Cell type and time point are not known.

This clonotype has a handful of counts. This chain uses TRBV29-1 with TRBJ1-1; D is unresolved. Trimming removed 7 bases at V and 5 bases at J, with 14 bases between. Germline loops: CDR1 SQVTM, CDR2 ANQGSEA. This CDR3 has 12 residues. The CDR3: CSAQVQGTEAFF. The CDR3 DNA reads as TGCAGCGCCCAGGTCCAAGGGACTGAAGCTTTCTTT.

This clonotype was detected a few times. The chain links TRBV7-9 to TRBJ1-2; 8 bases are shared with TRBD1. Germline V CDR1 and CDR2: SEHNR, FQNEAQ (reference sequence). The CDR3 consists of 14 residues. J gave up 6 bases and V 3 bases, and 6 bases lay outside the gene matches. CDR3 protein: CASSFWKQGDGYTF. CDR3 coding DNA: TGTGCCAGCAGCTTCTGGAAACAGGGGGATGGCTACACCTTC.

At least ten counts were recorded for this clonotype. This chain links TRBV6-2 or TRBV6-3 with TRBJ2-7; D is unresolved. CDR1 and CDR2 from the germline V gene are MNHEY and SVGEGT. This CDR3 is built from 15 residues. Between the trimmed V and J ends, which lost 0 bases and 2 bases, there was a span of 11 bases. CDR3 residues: CASSYSGGRPYEQYF. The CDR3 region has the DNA TGTGCCAGCAGTTACTCGGGCGGCAGACCCTACGAGCAGTACTTC.

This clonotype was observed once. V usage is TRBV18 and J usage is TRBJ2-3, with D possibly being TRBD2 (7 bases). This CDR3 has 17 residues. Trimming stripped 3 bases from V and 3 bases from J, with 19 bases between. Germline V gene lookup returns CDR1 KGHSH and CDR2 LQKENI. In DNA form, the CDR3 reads TGTGCCAGCTCACCTGGGGGGGGGGCCACTTGGACAGATACGCAGTATTTT. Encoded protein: CASSPGGGATWTDTQYF. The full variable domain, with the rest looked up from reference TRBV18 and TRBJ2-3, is NAGVMQNPRHLVRRRGQEARLRCSPMKGHSHVYWYRQLPEEGLKFMVYLQKENIIDESGMPKERFSAEFPKEGPSILRIQQVVRGDSAAYFCASSPGGGATWTDTQYFGPGTRLTVL.

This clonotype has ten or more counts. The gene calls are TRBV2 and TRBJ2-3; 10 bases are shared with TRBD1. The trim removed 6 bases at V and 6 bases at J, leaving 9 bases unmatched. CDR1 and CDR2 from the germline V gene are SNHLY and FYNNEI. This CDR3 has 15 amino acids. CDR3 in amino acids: CASRGDRGSGDTQYF. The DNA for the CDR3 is TGTGCCAGCAGGGGGGACAGGGGATCCGGGGATACGCAGTATTTT.

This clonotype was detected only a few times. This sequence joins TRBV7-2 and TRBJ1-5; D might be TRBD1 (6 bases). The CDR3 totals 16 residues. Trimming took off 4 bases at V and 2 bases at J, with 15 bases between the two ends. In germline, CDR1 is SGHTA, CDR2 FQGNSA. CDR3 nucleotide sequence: TGTGCCAGCAGCTCCGGCTATCCAGGGGGCAATCAGCCCCAGCATTTT. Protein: CASSSGYPGGNQPQHF.

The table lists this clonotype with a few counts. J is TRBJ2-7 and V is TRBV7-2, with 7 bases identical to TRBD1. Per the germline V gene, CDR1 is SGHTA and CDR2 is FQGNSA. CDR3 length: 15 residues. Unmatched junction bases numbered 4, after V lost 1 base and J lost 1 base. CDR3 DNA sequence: TGTGCCAGCAGCTTAGAGGGACAGATATCCTACGAGCAGTACTTC. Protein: CASSLEGQISYEQYF.

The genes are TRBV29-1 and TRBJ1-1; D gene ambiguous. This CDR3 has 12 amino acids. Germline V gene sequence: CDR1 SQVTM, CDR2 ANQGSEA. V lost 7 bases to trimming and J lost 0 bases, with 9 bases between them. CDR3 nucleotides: TGCAGCGGGGCGAGGATGAACACTGAAGCTTTCTTT. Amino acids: CSGARMNTEAFF.

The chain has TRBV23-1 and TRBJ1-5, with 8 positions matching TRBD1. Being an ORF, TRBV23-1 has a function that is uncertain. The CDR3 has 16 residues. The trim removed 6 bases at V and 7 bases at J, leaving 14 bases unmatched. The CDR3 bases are TGCGCCAGCAGCAGTTGCGGGACAGGCTGCCGCCAGCCCCAGCATTTT. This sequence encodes CASSSCGTGCRQPQHF.

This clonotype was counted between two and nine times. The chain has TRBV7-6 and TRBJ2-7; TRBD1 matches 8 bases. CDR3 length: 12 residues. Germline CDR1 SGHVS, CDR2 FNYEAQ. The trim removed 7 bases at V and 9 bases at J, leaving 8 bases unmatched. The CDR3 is CASKGTGRRQYF. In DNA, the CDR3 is TGTGCCAGCAAAGGGACAGGCCGTCGGCAGTACTTC.

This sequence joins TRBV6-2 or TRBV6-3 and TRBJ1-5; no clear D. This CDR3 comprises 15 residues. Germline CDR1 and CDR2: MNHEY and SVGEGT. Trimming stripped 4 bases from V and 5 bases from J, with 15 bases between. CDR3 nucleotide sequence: TGTGCCAGCAGTTCCACCCCCGGCGGTTATCAGCCCCAGCATTTT. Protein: CASSSTPGGYQPQHF.

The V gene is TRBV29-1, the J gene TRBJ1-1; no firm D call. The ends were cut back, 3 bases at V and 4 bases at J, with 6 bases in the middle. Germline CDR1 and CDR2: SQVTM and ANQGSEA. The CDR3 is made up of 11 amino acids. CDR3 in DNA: TGCAGCGTTGACCTGGGCACTGAAGCTTTCTTT. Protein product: CSVDLGTEAFF.

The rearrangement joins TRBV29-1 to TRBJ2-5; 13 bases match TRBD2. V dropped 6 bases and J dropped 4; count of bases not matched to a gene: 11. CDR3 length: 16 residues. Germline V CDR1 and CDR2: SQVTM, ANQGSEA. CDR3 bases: TGCAGCGTCGCTCTAGGACTAGCGGGGGCCCTAGAGACCCAGTACTTC. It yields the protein CSVALGLAGALETQYF.

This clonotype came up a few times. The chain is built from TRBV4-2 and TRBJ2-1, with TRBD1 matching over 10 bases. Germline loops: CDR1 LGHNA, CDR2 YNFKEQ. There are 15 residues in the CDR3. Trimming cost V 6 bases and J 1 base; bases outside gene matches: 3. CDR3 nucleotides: TGTGCCAGCAGGAGGACAGGGGGTTCCTACAATGAGCAGTTCTTC. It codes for CASRRTGGSYNEQFF.

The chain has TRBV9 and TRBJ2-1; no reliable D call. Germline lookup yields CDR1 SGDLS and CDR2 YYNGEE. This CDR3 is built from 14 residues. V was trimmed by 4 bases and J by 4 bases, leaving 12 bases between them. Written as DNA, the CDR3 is TGTGCCAGCAGCCCCTTTAGGGTATACAATGAGCAGTTCTTC. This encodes CASSPFRVYNEQFF.

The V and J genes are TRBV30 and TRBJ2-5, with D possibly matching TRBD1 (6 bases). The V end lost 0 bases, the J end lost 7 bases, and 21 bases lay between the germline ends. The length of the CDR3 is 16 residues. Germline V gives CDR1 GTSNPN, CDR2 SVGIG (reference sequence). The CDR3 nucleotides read TGTGCCTGGAGTGTAGCTAGGGGCAGGGGAAGGGGGACCCAGTACTTC. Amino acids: CAWSVARGRGRGTQYF.

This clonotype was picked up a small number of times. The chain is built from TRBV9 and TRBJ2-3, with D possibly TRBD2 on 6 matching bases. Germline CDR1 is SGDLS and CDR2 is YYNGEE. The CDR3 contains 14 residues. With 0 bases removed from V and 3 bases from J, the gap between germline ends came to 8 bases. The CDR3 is CASSVVAGTDTQYF. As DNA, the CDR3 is TGTGCCAGCAGCGTAGTGGCGGGAACAGATACGCAGTATTTT.

The CDR3 spells CASSFGDRGVYNEQFF. The CDR3 DNA reads as TGTGCCAGCAGCTTTGGGGACAGGGGCGTCTACAATGAGCAGTTCTTC. This chain joins TRBV7-9 and TRBJ2-1; 10 positions match TRBD1. The CDR3 has 16 residues. Germline-derived CDR1 and CDR2 are SEHNR and FQNEAQ (reference sequence). V shed 3 bases, J shed 3 bases, and the junction held 5 bases outside the gene matches.

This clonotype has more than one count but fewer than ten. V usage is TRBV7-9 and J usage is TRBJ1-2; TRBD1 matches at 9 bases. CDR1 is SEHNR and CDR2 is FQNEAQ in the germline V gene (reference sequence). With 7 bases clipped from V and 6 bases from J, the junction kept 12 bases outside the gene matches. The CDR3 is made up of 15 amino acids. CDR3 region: CASTDNPGTGNGYTF. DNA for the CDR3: TGTGCCAGCACCGATAATCCAGGGACAGGGAATGGCTACACCTTC.

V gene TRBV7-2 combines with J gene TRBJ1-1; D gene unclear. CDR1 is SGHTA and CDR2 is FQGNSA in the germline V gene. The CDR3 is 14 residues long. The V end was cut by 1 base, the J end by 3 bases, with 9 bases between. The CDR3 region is CASSLVAGDTEAFF. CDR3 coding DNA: TGTGCCAGCAGCTTAGTCGCGGGAGACACTGAAGCTTTCTTT.

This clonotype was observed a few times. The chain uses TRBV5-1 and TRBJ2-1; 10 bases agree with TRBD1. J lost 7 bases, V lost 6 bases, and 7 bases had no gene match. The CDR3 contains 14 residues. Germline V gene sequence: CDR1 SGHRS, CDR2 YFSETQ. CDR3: CASIEGQGQNEQFF. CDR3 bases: TGCGCCAGCATCGAGGGACAGGGGCAGAATGAGCAGTTCTTC.